This section outlines one T cell receptor beta chain sequence together with its context. Antigen: not known. This specimen comes from a study of PD-1 blockade in classical Hodgkin lymphoma. Notes on the study in general: Initiation of nivolumab under 1 year after ASCT led to exclusion of patients. The baseline diversity of complete responders showed similarity to that of newly diagnosed patients. In CD4+ cells, TCR diversity went up significantly by C4D1, but in CD8+ cells it did not.

Germline CDR1 and CDR2: GTSNPN and SVGIG (reference sequence). V was pared by 2 bases and J by 6 bases, with 4 bases of the junction left unmatched. The CDR3 covers 13 residues. Patients all relapsed after autologous stem cell transplantation, and there was variation in brentuximab vedotin exposure. Relapsed/refractory classical Hodgkin lymphoma patients had complete, partial or progressive responses. TCRdb's copy holds only in-frame clones and misses some; the assay was immunoSEQ multiplex PCR. In the table there are about 43,000 clones, over 70% of which are singletons. The input for sequencing was peripheral blood mononuclear cells (PBMCs), taken at baseline. The chain joins TRBV30 to TRBJ1-5; 7 positions agree with TRBD1. The sequence was obtained from a human donor with classical Hodgkin lymphoma. The CDR3 region has the DNA TGTGCCTGGAGTAAGGGGGCCGGTCAGCCCCAGCATTTT. It translates to CAWSKGAGQPQHF.